The clone carrying this T cell receptor (beta chain) occurred many times. The data were taken from a study of blood T cells in healthy people across ages. Germline V CDR1 and CDR2: MDHEN, SYDVKM. Trimming left V 4 bases short and J 3 bases short, with 10 bases between. The CDR3 totals 14 residues. Sample-barcoded 5' priming and a J-beta primer mix drove a second PCR of roughly 6 to 12 cycles. TCRdb re-called the 5' RACE reads through MiXCR, storing one row per CDR3 protein. The sample yields hundreds of thousands of distinct CDR3 sequences, roughly 56% seen once. This rearrangement joins TRBV28 to TRBJ1-5; maybe TRBD1 (6 bases). The clonotype comes from a middle-aged man in good health. The sequenced sample was blood. The DNA for the CDR3 is TGTGCCAGCAGTTCTACAGGGTCCAATCAGCCCCAGCATTTT. It yields the protein CASSSTGSNQPQHF.